This T cell receptor (beta chain) originates from a study of blood T cell repertoires in COVID-19 (dated by TCRdb to 2019 to 2021). The study in broad terms: Collaborator samples came from the United States, Italy and Spain and covered acute and convalescent phases of COVID-19. The prospective study material was composed of cDNA or gDNA derived from T cells, B-cell-depleted T cells, or PBMCs. Subjects who had been exposed to COVID-19, were actively infected with it, or had recovered from it provided the deeply sampled blood TCRbeta repertoires that made up the dataset. The repertoires were released in a freely available public database meant as a resource for research on the immune response to SARS-CoV-2. Samples were obtained from the ongoing ImmuneRACE study (first 160 participants) and from 950 to 1,500 subjects provided by 6 global collaborators. Nearly every sample came with metadata listing a de-identified subject ID, COVID-19 status, age in years and sex. Where available, HLA class I and class II types were obtained from metadata supplied by the sample provider rather than from assay-based typing. Overall results and qualifications from the work: The amount of clinical and demographic metadata varied by source and participant and was provided uncurated.

Collaborating institutions collected whole blood in K2EDTA tubes following their own protocols. Collaborator samples were shipped for TCRbeta analysis as frozen whole blood, isolated PBMCs, or DNA extracted from either sample type. Turning to this clone: Its antigen remains undetermined. Per-nucleotide qualities are absent, and no much larger clonotype sits a single base away.

The immunoSEQ Assay, a bias-controlled multiplex PCR, was used to amplify TCRbeta CDR3 regions from genomic DNA. In the authors' own workflow: Within the assay, amplification of reference gene primers was used to estimate how many nucleated cells each sample contained. To quantify the absolute abundance of each unique TCRbeta CDR3 rearrangement, sequence reads were collapsed and filtered. For each sample, productive Simpson clonality was calculated by taking the square root of Simpson's diversity index across productive rearrangements. TCRdb retrieved this table from immuneACCESS and kept in-frame rearrangements only. Not all clones are present; in checked studies, unresolved V genes account for under half, and no reason is known for the remainder. That table furnishes V, J and clone size, whereas the DNA furnished D and trimming. This sample lists about 150,000 clones; roughly 80% were detected once. Together, the top ten hold approximately 30% of the sample.

This clonotype was sampled from a woman aged 60 to 75 with acute or convalescent COVID-19. Sequencing used peripheral blood.

For the CDR3, the sequence is CASSPGDPRRAGYNYGYTF. The DNA sequence follows: TGTGCCAGCAGCCCCGGGGACCCTCGGAGGGCCGGATATAACTATGGCTACACCTTC. Recombination linked TRBV9 to TRBJ1-2; TRBD1 is perhaps the D gene, given 5 matching bases. The V end loses 4 bases and the J end loses 1 base, and a stretch of 26 bases separates them. The CDR3 starts with the cysteine, ends with the phenylalanine, and has 19 residues. The CDR3 DNA has 57 bases and is translated from base 1. Looking up the germline V gene yields CDR1 SGDLS and CDR2 YYNGEE. The full variable domain, with segments outside the CDR3 supplied by the reference TRBV9 and TRBJ1-2 proteins, appears as DSGVTQTPKHLITATGQRVTLRCSPRSGDLSVYWYQQSLDQGLQFLIQYYNGEERAKGNILERFSAQQFPDLHSELNLSSLELGDSALYFCASSPGDPRRAGYNYGYTFGSGTRLTVV.